The rows below give T cell receptor beta chains drawn from one sample of a study of cytomegalovirus exposure and HLA in healthy donors. Sequencing was performed with immunoSEQ multiplex PCR; in TCRdb, only in-frame clones are kept and a portion is missing. The profile shows 95,000 to 150,000 clones, around three quarters of them singletons. The sample consisted of PBMCs. These receptors were taken from a man younger than 40 in good health and CMV-seropositive. Each CDR3 is given with its conserved first and last residue. Each record gives: V gene, J gene, clone size, D gene, CDR3 DNA, CDR3 protein. A D gene is named only where the DNA matches it firmly. Some rows mark clone size as missing; the rest say once, few, many or name a class of expanded clone.

TRBV19	TRBJ1-5	few	TRBD1	TGTGCCAGTAAAAGACAGGGACACGCCAACCAGCCCCAGCATTTT	CASKRQGHANQPQHF
TRBV10-1	TRBJ2-7	-	TRBD2	TGCGCCAGCAGTGAGACTAGCGCGGACCGCTACGAGCAGTACTTC	CASSETSADRYEQYF
TRBV10-3	TRBJ1-2	once	TRBD1	TGTGCCATCACGGACAGGGGATATGGCTACACCTTC	CAITDRGYGYTF
TRBV6-1	TRBJ2-7	once	TRBD2	TGTGCCAGCAGTGTAAGCCTAGCGGACGAGCAGTACTTC	CASSVSLADEQYF
TRBV9	TRBJ1-2	-	-	TGTGCCAGCAGCGTAGGGGTGACAGCTGTAAGTGGCTACACCTTC	CASSVGVTAVSGYTF
TRBV10-3	TRBJ1-2	-	-	TGTGCCATCAGTGAGTCGCAGGCGGGCTATGGCTACACCTTC	CAISESQAGYGYTF
TRBV2	TRBJ1-4	few	-	TGTGCCAGCAGCGAGATCCCAGGCGGGGCTAGACTGTTTTTT	CASSEIPGGARLFF
TRBV5-5	TRBJ1-2	-	-	TGTGCCAGCAGCTTGGCCGTGATAGCGGGCTATGGCTACACCTTC	CASSLAVIAGYGYTF
TRBV9	TRBJ2-1	-	-	TGTGCCAGCAGCGTAGGGGAGAGAGGGATATACAATGAGCAGTTCTTC	CASSVGERGIYNEQFF
TRBV5-1	TRBJ2-4	-	TRBD1	TGCGCCAGCAGACAGGGGTTTCGGTCCCTGGACAAAAACATTCAGTACTTC	CASRQGFRSLDKNIQYF
TRBV19	TRBJ1-1	-	TRBD1	TGTGCCAGTAGTAGGACAGGGGTTGGAACTGAAGCTTTCTTT	CASSRTGVGTEAFF
TRBV15	TRBJ2-7	-	-	TGTGCCACCAGCAGAGGTGGGGGCCCCTCCTACGAGCAGTACTTC	CATSRGGGPSYEQYF
TRBV19	TRBJ2-3	-	TRBD2	TGTGCCAGTAGTTTGGGACTAGCGGGGGGAAGCACAGATACGCAGTATTTT	CASSLGLAGGSTDTQYF
TRBV5-1	TRBJ2-3	few	-	TGCGCCAGCAGCTTGGCGGGTCCTAGCACAGATACGCAGTATTTT	CASSLAGPSTDTQYF
TRBV7-9	TRBJ2-3	-	TRBD1	TGTGCCAGCAGCTCGACAGGGGAGGATACGCAGTATTTT	CASSSTGEDTQYF
TRBV2	TRBJ1-1	-	-	TGTGCCAGCGCTTTTAGCGCTGAAGCTTTCTTT	CASAFSAEAFF
TRBV5-6	TRBJ2-5	once	-	TGTGCCAGCAGCCGGGGGAGTGGACGCTCGAGGGGAGAGACCCAGTACTTC	CASSRGSGRSRGETQYF
TRBV30	TRBJ1-2	-	-	TGTGCCTGGAGCGAACTGTGGGGCTACACCTTC	CAWSELWGYTF
TRBV6-1	TRBJ1-5	-	-	TGTGCCAGCAGTGAAGTAAGGGGCAGACGGCCCCAGCATTTT	CASSEVRGRRPQHF
TRBV13	TRBJ1-2	-	-	TGTGCCAGCAGCCCATATTTTACGGGAATTGGTGGCTACACCTTC	CASSPYFTGIGGYTF
TRBV19	TRBJ2-7	-	TRBD1	TGTGCCAGTAGTAGCGGACAGGGGGAAATATCCTACGAGCAGTACTTC	CASSSGQGEISYEQYF
TRBV4-2	TRBJ2-1	-	TRBD2	TGTGCCAGCAGCCAAGATGCGGGACTAGGCTCCTACAATGAGCAGTTCTTC	CASSQDAGLGSYNEQFF
TRBV6-4	TRBJ1-2	-	TRBD1	TGTGCCAGCAGTTCCGACAGGGCCGCCCTCTATGGCTACACCTTC	CASSSDRAALYGYTF
TRBV5-1	TRBJ1-1	-	-	TGCGCCAGCAGCTCTCTCCGGGAGCCTACTGAAGCTTTCTTT	CASSSLREPTEAFF
TRBV7-3	TRBJ2-2	-	TRBD2	TGTGCCAGCAGCTTCGCGAGCGGGGGTTCCTGGGAGCTGTTTTTT	CASSFASGGSWELFF
TRBV19	TRBJ2-7	-	-	TGTGCCAGTTCCGGGGGGCACACCCTCTACGAGCAGTACTTC	CASSGGHTLYEQYF
TRBV28	TRBJ2-7	once	TRBD2	TGTGCCAGCAGTGCGGGGGGGTTCGCCTCCGAGCAGTACTTC	CASSAGGFASEQYF
TRBV5-6	TRBJ2-5	-	-	TGTGCCAGCAGCTTGAGAATTCTAGCGCAAGAGACCCAGTACTTC	CASSLRILAQETQYF
TRBV9	TRBJ2-5	-	TRBD1	TGTGCCAGCAGCGTAGGGTCAGGGGGAGAGACCCAGTACTTC	CASSVGSGGETQYF
TRBV28	TRBJ2-1	-	-	TGTGCCAGCAGTCCACAGGGAGGGGGTAGCTCCTACAATGAGCAGTTCTTC	CASSPQGGGSSYNEQFF
TRBV14	TRBJ1-2	-	TRBD1	TGTGCCAGCAGCCAAGGGACAGGGGCGTATGGCTACACCTTC	CASSQGTGAYGYTF
TRBV7-6	TRBJ1-3	-	-	TGTGCCAGCAGCCTAGCCGGGACATCTGGAAACACCATATATTTT	CASSLAGTSGNTIYF
TRBV9	TRBJ2-7	-	TRBD2	TGTGCCAGCAGCGTAGCTCTAGCGGGGCCCTACGAGCAGTACTTC	CASSVALAGPYEQYF
TRBV5-8	TRBJ2-7	-	-	TGTGCCAGCAGCTTGGCTTACGAGCAGTACTTC	CASSLAYEQYF
TRBV6-1	TRBJ2-7	-	-	TGTGCCAGCAGATCAGGAGGGCAGAACTACGAGCAGTACTTC	CASRSGGQNYEQYF
TRBV11-3	TRBJ2-1	-	TRBD1	TGTGCCAGCAGGCTCCTAAGGGGGCAGGGGCCAGGTAATGAGCAGTTCTTC	CASRLLRGQGPGNEQFF
TRBV7-3	TRBJ1-6	-	-	TGTGCCAGCAGCTTTTTCAGGGGAGAGGGATCACCCCTCCACTTT	CASSFFRGEGSPLHF
TRBV19	TRBJ2-6	few	TRBD1	TGTGCCAGTAGTAAAGACAGGGTGACTGGGGCCAACGTCCTGACTTTC	CASSKDRVTGANVLTF